This T cell receptor beta chain was sequenced during a study of cytomegalovirus exposure and HLA in healthy donors. Overall study: From HLA-typed donors, an early data release held some 80 million unique TCRs. Researchers found that roughly 80% of 350 to 500 genotyped donors fell within the Caucasian-associated ancestry cluster.

For this clone: Its target is not known.

Trimming left V 4 bases short and J 2 bases short, with 3 bases between. CDR1 is SGHKS, CDR2 YYEKEE, per germline (reference sequence). The length of the CDR3 is 12 residues. Findings and caveats of the study: Later work found most CMV-associated TCR beta chains apparently HLA-restricted. Reported results showed that the classifier diagnosed cytomegalovirus status with high specificity and sensitivity.

Primers for the PCR totalled 60 Vbeta and 13 Jbeta. The table came from immunoSEQ multiplex PCR; TCRdb's copy has only in-frame clones and leaves some out. This table holds approximately 130,000 clones. The source is a woman aged 55-70 years in good health and CMV-seronegative. The sequenced sample was PBMCs. The rearrangement joins TRBV5-5 to TRBJ2-2; D ambiguous. This CDR3 reads CASSPNTGELFF. The CDR3 DNA sequence: TGTGCCAGCAGCCCTAACACCGGGGAGCTGTTTTTT.